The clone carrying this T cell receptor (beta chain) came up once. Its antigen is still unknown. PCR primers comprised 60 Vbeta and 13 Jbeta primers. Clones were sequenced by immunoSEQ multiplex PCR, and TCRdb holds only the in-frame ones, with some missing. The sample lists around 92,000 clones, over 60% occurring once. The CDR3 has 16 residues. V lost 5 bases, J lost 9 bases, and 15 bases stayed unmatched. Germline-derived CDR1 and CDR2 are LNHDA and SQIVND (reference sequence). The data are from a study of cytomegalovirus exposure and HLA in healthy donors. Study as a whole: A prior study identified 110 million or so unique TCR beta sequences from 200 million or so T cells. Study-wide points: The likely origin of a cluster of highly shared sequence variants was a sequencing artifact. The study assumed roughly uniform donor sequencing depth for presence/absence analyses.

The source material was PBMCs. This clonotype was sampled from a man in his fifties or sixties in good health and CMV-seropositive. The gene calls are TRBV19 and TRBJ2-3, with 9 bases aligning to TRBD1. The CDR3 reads CASSQPGQGKSYTQYF. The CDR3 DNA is TGTGCCAGTAGTCAACCCGGACAGGGGAAATCGTACACGCAGTATTTT.